The 17 T cell receptor beta chains listed next were all sequenced from one sample in a study of blood T cell repertoires in COVID-19. This table comes from immunoSEQ multiplex PCR, and its TCRdb copy is limited to in-frame clones, with some not included. The top ten clones hold 5.1% of a sample with 200,000 to 250,000 clones, roughly 80% of them seen once. The sequencing input was peripheral blood. Receptors originate from a human donor in a cohort sampled during active COVID-19.

The chain has TRBV4-1 and TRBJ2-3, with TRBD2 matching over 10 bases. There are 15 residues in the CDR3. Germline CDR1 is MGHRA and CDR2 is YSYEKL. V was clipped by 4 bases and J by 1 base; unmatched bases: 2. In nucleotides, the CDR3 is TGCGCCAGCAGCCGTACTAGCGGGGGCACAGATACGCAGTATTTT. Its protein product is CASSRTSGGTDTQYF.

The chain recombines TRBV11-2 with TRBJ2-7, with 9 bases fitting TRBD2. V was pared by 0 bases and J by 7 bases, with 16 bases of the junction left unmatched. The germline CDR1 and CDR2 sequences are SGHAT and FQNNGV. The length of the CDR3 is 18 residues. CDR3 DNA: TGTGCCAGCAGCTTAGATCTAAATAGCGGGAGCGTCAGGGGGGAGCAGTACTTC. Amino acids: CASSLDLNSGSVRGEQYF. Combining the CDR3 with reference TRBV11-2 and TRBJ2-7 gives the whole variable domain EAGVAQSPRYKIIEKRQSVAFWCNPISGHATLYWYQQILGQGPKLLIQFQNNGVVDDSQLPKDRFSAERLKGVDSTLKIQPAKLEDSAVYLCASSLDLNSGSVRGEQYFGPGTRLTVT.

The chain has TRBV9 and TRBJ1-1; 9 nucleotides match TRBD1. The CDR3 covers 14 residues. V was clipped by 4 bases and J by 6 bases; unmatched bases: 7. CDR1 is SGDLS, CDR2 YYNGEE, per germline. CDR3 residues: CASSPRTGASEAFF. CDR3 bases: TGTGCCAGCAGCCCCAGGACAGGGGCTTCTGAAGCTTTCTTT.

The chain uses TRBV27 and TRBJ1-1; no firm D call. The V end lost 1 base, the J end lost 2 bases, and 11 bases lay between the germline ends. This CDR3 region has 15 residues. The germline CDR1 and CDR2 sequences are MNHEY and SMNVEV (reference sequence). The CDR3 nucleotides are TGTGCCAGCAGTTTATGGCGGATGAGAAACACTGAAGCTTTCTTT. This sequence encodes CASSLWRMRNTEAFF.

V and J are TRBV11-2 and TRBJ1-4; tentative D call: TRBD1 (6 bases). The CDR3 extends over 13 amino acids. Germline lookup yields CDR1 SGHAT and CDR2 FQNNGV. V was pared by 3 bases and J by 12 bases, with 14 bases between. The CDR3 sequence is CASSFQRGWQLFF. In DNA form, the CDR3 reads TGTGCCAGCAGCTTTCAAAGGGGGTGGCAACTGTTTTTT.

This clone was seen a handful of times. The V gene is TRBV30, the J gene TRBJ1-1, with a tentative D call TRBD1 (5 bases). The length of the CDR3 is 13 residues. CDR1 and CDR2 (germline): GTSNPN, SVGIG (reference sequence). The V end was cut by 3 bases, the J end by 5 bases, with 13 bases between. The CDR3 region is CAWSLTVRTEAFF. DNA of the CDR3: TGTGCCTGGAGCCTGACAGTTAGAACTGAAGCTTTCTTT.

The rearrangement uses TRBV30 and TRBJ2-5; D not certain. This CDR3 is 12 amino acids long. V lost 2 bases and J 3 bases, leaving 7 bases between the germline ends. CDR1 GTSNPN and CDR2 SVGIG come from the germline V gene (reference sequence). The CDR3, as DNA: TGTGCCTGGAGTCCCGTAGAAGAGACCCAGTACTTC. Translation: CAWSPVEETQYF.

This chain uses TRBV28 with TRBJ2-7; 10 bases align to TRBD2. CDR3 size: 14 residues. After removal of 3 bases from V and 7 bases from J, the junction contained 6 bases not matched to a gene. The germline CDR1 and CDR2 sequences are MDHEN and SYDVKM. In nucleotides, the CDR3 is TGTGCCAGCAGTTTCCTAGCGGGAGCGGGAGAGCAGTACTTC. Its translation: CASSFLAGAGEQYF.

Concerning this clone: Given a far larger clone just one base away, this is likely a sequencing read error. Different DNA sequences within this sample yield the same CDR3. V gene TRBV2 combines with J gene TRBJ2-7; 7 bases map to TRBD1. This CDR3 has 12 residues. The V segment lost 5 bases and the J segment 3 bases; nucleotides outside the gene matches: 1. Germline V gives CDR1 SNHLY, CDR2 FYNNEI. As DNA, the CDR3 is TGTGCCAGCAGTCGGGACAGCTACGAGCAGTACTTC. Protein product: CASSRDSYEQYF.

CDR3 protein: CASRWAAGLYEQYF. DNA of the CDR3: TGCGCCAGCAGATGGGCCGCGGGGCTGTACGAGCAGTACTTC. The chain has TRBV5-1 and TRBJ2-7; tentative D call: TRBD2 (6 bases). V lost 5 bases and J 4 bases, leaving 16 bases between the germline ends. Germline CDR1 is SGHRS and CDR2 is YFSETQ. This CDR3 has 14 residues.

This clone has just one count. The chain is built from TRBV30 and TRBJ1-4; TRBD1 agrees at 7 bases. Germline-derived CDR1 and CDR2 are GTSNPN and SVGIG (reference sequence). CDR3 length: 14 residues. V was clipped by 3 bases and J by 6 bases; unmatched bases: 7. This chain's CDR3 is CAWSRDSVDEKLFF. Written as DNA, the CDR3 is TGTGCCTGGAGCCGGGACAGTGTGGATGAAAAACTGTTTTTT.

This chain links TRBV11-2 with TRBJ2-7, with D maybe TRBD2 (6 bases). Germline CDR1 is SGHAT and CDR2 is FQNNGV. V shed 5 bases and J shed 2 bases, with 22 bases lying between them. This CDR3 is 17 amino acids long. CDR3 sequence (DNA): TGTGCCAGCAGCCCCTGGCGACTTATAGCGGTAACCTACGAGCAGTACTTC. It specifies CASSPWRLIAVTYEQYF.

V gene TRBV28 combines with J gene TRBJ1-1, with TRBD1 identical over 9 bases. Germline loops: CDR1 MDHEN, CDR2 SYDVKM. After removal of 6 bases from V and 4 bases from J, the junction contained 12 bases not matched to a gene. The CDR3 contains 16 residues. CDR3 protein: CASRYARDRAVTEAFF. The DNA for the CDR3 is TGTGCCAGCAGATACGCCAGGGACAGGGCGGTCACTGAAGCTTTCTTT.

The chain is built from TRBV11-2 and TRBJ1-4, with a possible D match to TRBD1 (6 bases). With 5 bases removed from V and 7 bases from J, the gap between germline ends came to 23 bases. Germline CDR1 and CDR2: SGHAT and FQNNGV. This CDR3 contains 17 residues. CDR3 protein: CASSPRMQTGLGEKLFF. CDR3 nucleotides: TGTGCCAGCAGCCCCAGAATGCAGACAGGCTTAGGTGAAAAACTGTTTTTT.

This clone has a single count. The CDR3 region is CASSKSGLAGAYEQYF. CDR3 nucleotide sequence: TGCGCCAGCAGCAAATCGGGACTAGCGGGAGCCTACGAGCAGTACTTC. The V and J genes are TRBV5-1 and TRBJ2-7; 14 nucleotides match TRBD2. This CDR3 has 16 amino acids. V shed 4 bases and J 2 bases; nucleotides not matched to a gene: 5. Looked up from germline, CDR1 is SGHRS and CDR2 is YFSETQ.

This chain uses TRBV2 with TRBJ2-7, with 14 bases fitting TRBD2. The CDR3 length is 14 residues. The ends lost 7 bases at V and 5 bases at J; junction bases unmatched: 4. Germline V gives CDR1 SNHLY, CDR2 FYNNEI. The CDR3 loop reads CASKGTSGRNEQYF. The CDR3 coding sequence is TGTGCCAGCAAAGGGACTAGCGGGAGAAACGAGCAGTACTTC. Variable domain in full (rest from reference TRBV2 and TRBJ2-7): EPEVTQTPSHQVTQMGQEVILRCVPISNHLYFYWYRQILGQKVEFLVSFYNNEISEKSEIFDDQFSVERPDGSNFTLKIRSTKLEDSAMYFCASKGTSGRNEQYFGPGTRLTVT.

J is TRBJ2-3 and V is TRBV7-2, with D perhaps TRBD2 (6 bases). Germline CDR1 and CDR2: SGHTA and FQGNSA. V lost 5 bases and J 0 bases, leaving 9 bases between the germline ends. The CDR3 has 14 residues. The CDR3 loop reads CASSLGTSTDTQYF. In DNA form, the CDR3 reads TGTGCCAGCAGCCTTGGGACTAGCACAGATACGCAGTATTTT.